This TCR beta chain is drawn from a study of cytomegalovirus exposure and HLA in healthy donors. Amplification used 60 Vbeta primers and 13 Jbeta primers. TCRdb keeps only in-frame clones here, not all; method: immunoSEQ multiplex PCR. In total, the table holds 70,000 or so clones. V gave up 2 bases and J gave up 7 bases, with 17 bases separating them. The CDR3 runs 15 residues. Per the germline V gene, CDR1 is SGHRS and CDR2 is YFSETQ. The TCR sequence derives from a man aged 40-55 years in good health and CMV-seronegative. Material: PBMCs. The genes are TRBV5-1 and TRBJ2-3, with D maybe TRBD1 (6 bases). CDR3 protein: CASSFRPGAENTQYF. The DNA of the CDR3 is TGCGCCAGCAGCTTCCGTCCAGGGGCGGAAAATACGCAGTATTTT.